One sample yielded the 22 T cell receptor beta chains listed below, sequenced in a study of cytomegalovirus exposure and HLA in healthy donors (dated by TCRdb to about 2017). Receptor libraries were prepared by the immunoSEQ multiplex PCR assay. For the multiplex PCR, a mixture combining 60 forward primers for TCR Vbeta segments and 13 reverse primers for TCR Jbeta segments was used. Drawn from immuneACCESS, this table holds only the in-frame rearrangements with V and J called that TCRdb kept. Clones are partly lost; checked studies trace under half to an unresolved V gene and leave the rest unexplained. The sample records 150,000 to 200,000 clones, less than 90% of which are singletons. Roughly 4.5% of the sample is taken by the ten largest. The sequenced sample was PBMCs. The receptors were gathered from a man over 45 in good health and CMV-seropositive.

The gene calls are TRBV7-9 and TRBJ2-2; 12 bases are shared with TRBD2. CDR1 SEHNR and CDR2 FQNEAQ come from the germline V gene (reference sequence). With 4 bases clipped from V and 6 bases from J, the junction kept 12 bases outside the gene matches. The CDR3 contains 18 residues. CDR3 in DNA: TGTGCCAGCAGCTCAGCTCCGGGACTAGCGGGTTTTTCCGGGGAGCTGTTTTTT. Its translation: CASSSAPGLAGFSGELFF. The complete variable domain, with remaining parts taken from reference TRBV7-9 and TRBJ2-2, reads DTGVSQNPRHKITKRGQNVTFRCDPISEHNRLYWYRQTLGQGPEFLTYFQNEAQLEKSRLLSDRFSAERPKGSFSTLEIQRTEQGDSAMYLCASSSAPGLAGFSGELFFGEGSRLTVL.

This chain connects TRBV29-1 to TRBJ2-7; TRBD1 matches at 8 bases. The CDR3 is 13 amino acids. The germline gives CDR1 SQVTM, CDR2 ANQGSEA. The J segment lost 4 bases and the V segment lost 4 bases, leaving 6 bases of the junction unmatched. The DNA for the CDR3 is TGCAGCGTTGCAGGCCAGGGGGCTTACGAGCAGTACTTC. It translates to CSVAGQGAYEQYF.

The chain is built from TRBV10-3 and TRBJ1-3; perhaps TRBD1 as D (5 bases). The CDR3 contains 14 residues. The V end was cut by 10 bases, the J end by 3 bases, with 16 bases between. Per germline, CDR1 ENHRY and CDR2 SYGVKD. CDR3 loop: CATRQGRDGNTIYF. The DNA for the CDR3 is TGTGCCACGAGGCAGGGCAGGGATGGAAACACCATATATTTT.

The V gene is TRBV2, the J gene TRBJ2-7, with no clear D. Trimming cost V 4 bases and J 4 bases, with 8 bases left between them. The germline gives CDR1 SNHLY, CDR2 FYNNEI. This CDR3 has 12 residues. CDR3 sequence reads: CASSVDKYEQYF. The CDR3 nucleotides are TGTGCCAGCAGTGTTGACAAATACGAGCAGTACTTC. The variable domain in full, completed from reference TRBV2 and TRBJ2-7, reads EPEVTQTPSHQVTQMGQEVILRCVPISNHLYFYWYRQILGQKVEFLVSFYNNEISEKSEIFDDQFSVERPDGSNFTLKIRSTKLEDSAMYFCASSVDKYEQYFGPGTRLTVT.

The chain is built from TRBV6-5 and TRBJ2-1; the match to TRBD2 covers 8 bases. Per germline, CDR1 MNHEY and CDR2 SVGAGI. V was pared by 6 bases and J by 10 bases, with 5 bases of the junction left unmatched. The CDR3 is 12 residues long. The CDR3 DNA reads TGTGCCAGCAGAAAACTAGCGGAAGAGCAGTTCTTC. Translation: CASRKLAEEQFF.

Notes on this clone: The sample holds other DNA sequences that translate to the same CDR3. The J gene is TRBJ2-2, the V gene TRBV7-9; no clear D. This CDR3 region has 16 residues. The germline V gene has CDR1 SEHNR and CDR2 FQNEAQ (reference sequence). The germline V and J ends were trimmed by 1 base and 5 bases, with 14 bases remaining between them. The DNA of the CDR3 is TGTGCCAGCAGCTTAGATCGGAGCTACTTAACCGGGGAGCTGTTTTTT. Protein sequence: CASSLDRSYLTGELFF.

This clone was detected once. This chain connects TRBV30 to TRBJ1-2; D gene ambiguous. The CDR3 consists of 11 residues. V lost 1 base, J lost 8 bases, and 8 bases lay in between. Germline V CDR1 and CDR2: GTSNPN, SVGIG (reference sequence). The CDR3: CAWSAFRGYTF. Here the CDR3 DNA reads TGTGCCTGGAGTGCTTTTCGGGGCTACACCTTC.

The chain uses TRBV5-1 and TRBJ1-3, with 8 bases lining up with TRBD1. The CDR3 totals 18 residues. Germline CDR1 SGHRS, CDR2 YFSETQ. The V segment lost 0 bases and the J segment 0 bases; nucleotides outside the gene matches: 8. DNA for the CDR3: TGCGCCAGCAGCTTGGCGGGACAGGTGGGCCTCTCTGGAAACACCATATATTTT. Amino acid sequence: CASSLAGQVGLSGNTIYF. Full variable domain (missing parts from reference TRBV5-1 and TRBJ1-3): KAGVTQTPRYLIKTRGQQVTLSCSPISGHRSVSWYQQTPGQGLQFLFEYFSETQRNKGNFPGRFSGRQFSNSRSEMNVSTLELGDSALYLCASSLAGQVGLSGNTIYFGEGSWLTVV.

The chain combines TRBV28 with TRBJ1-3; no clear D. V was cut by 2 bases and J by 3 bases, with 8 bases left in between. The CDR3 spans 14 residues. CDR1 is MDHEN, CDR2 SYDVKM, per germline. CDR3 region: CASSLRGGGNTIYF. For the CDR3, the DNA is TGTGCCAGCAGTTTACGGGGAGGTGGAAACACCATATATTTT.

The chain joins TRBV28 to TRBJ2-7, with 11 bases lining up with TRBD2. The CDR3 contains 14 residues. Germline-derived CDR1 and CDR2 are MDHEN and SYDVKM. V was clipped by 6 bases and J by 2 bases; unmatched bases: 3. For the CDR3, the DNA is TGTGCCAGCAGCCGACTAGCGGGGACCTACGAGCAGTACTTC. This gives the protein CASSRLAGTYEQYF.

The genes are TRBV19 and TRBJ1-2; 10 bases line up with TRBD1. V lost 7 bases, J lost 7 bases, and 9 bases stayed unmatched. The CDR3 covers 14 residues. The germline CDR1 and CDR2 sequences are LNHDA and SQIVND (reference sequence). This chain's CDR3 is CASNIDRGPVGYTF. The DNA for the CDR3 is TGTGCCAGTAATATCGACAGGGGGCCGGTTGGCTACACCTTC.

The rearrangement links TRBV7-2 to TRBJ1-1; D is possibly TRBD1 (5 bases). The CDR3 loop spans 14 amino acids. Germline V gene sequence: CDR1 SGHTA, CDR2 FQGNSA. V lost 0 bases and J lost 5, with 10 bases in between. Here the CDR3 DNA reads TGTGCCAGCAGCTTAGCGTTAGCAGGGACTGAAGCTTTCTTT. Translation: CASSLALAGTEAFF.

The V gene is TRBV11-1, the J gene TRBJ1-6; D not resolved. Germline V gene lookup returns CDR1 SGHAT and CDR2 FQDESV (reference sequence). Trimming removed 5 bases from V and 7 bases from J, with 3 bases in between. CDR3 length equals 11 residues. The CDR3 here is CASSQNSPLHF. CDR3 in DNA: TGTGCCAGCAGCCAAAATTCACCCCTCCACTTT.

The chain links TRBV6-6 to TRBJ1-5; a possible D gene is TRBD1 (5 bases). Trimming removed 7 bases from V and 6 bases from J, with 13 bases in between. The CDR3 length is 13 residues. The V gene's germline CDR1 is MNHNY and CDR2 SVGAGI (reference sequence). The CDR3 nucleotides are TGTGCCAGCAACTCAGGGCCGGGTCAGCCCCAGCATTTT. Translated, it gives CASNSGPGQPQHF.

V is TRBV28 and J is TRBJ1-4; 9 bases align to TRBD1. CDR1 MDHEN and CDR2 SYDVKM come from the germline V gene. The CDR3 has 17 residues. V shed 1 base and J 4 bases; nucleotides not matched to a gene: 7. For the CDR3, the DNA is TGTGCCAGCAGTTTATTGGGACAGGGCCGATTTAATGAAAAACTGTTTTTT. Protein product: CASSLLGQGRFNEKLFF.

The gene calls are TRBV4-1 and TRBJ2-3; D is unresolved. The germline V gene encodes CDR1 MGHRA and CDR2 YSYEKL. V gave up 5 bases and J gave up 2 bases, with 8 bases separating them. The CDR3 covers 13 residues. The CDR3 nucleotides are TGCGCCAGCAGCTCCTCTAACACAGATACGCAGTATTTT. Its protein is CASSSSNTDTQYF.

This sequence joins TRBV15 and TRBJ2-1, with D possibly matching TRBD2 (7 bases). Germline loops: CDR1 LNHNV, CDR2 YYDKDF (reference sequence). V was trimmed by 1 base and J by 1 base, leaving 11 bases between them. The CDR3 extends over 16 amino acids. CDR3 residues: CATSRGRGASYNEQFF. The CDR3 DNA reads TGTGCCACCAGCAGAGGTCGGGGGGCATCCTACAATGAGCAGTTCTTC.

V and J are TRBV2 and TRBJ1-3; D unclear. This CDR3 has 13 amino acids. V dropped 5 bases and J dropped 2 bases, with 7 bases sitting between them. Germline V gene lookup returns CDR1 SNHLY and CDR2 FYNNEI. The CDR3 here is CASSNSAGNTIYF. For the CDR3, the DNA is TGTGCCAGCAGTAACAGTGCTGGAAACACCATATATTTT.

This clone was detected only a few times. V is TRBV9 and J is TRBJ2-1; no clear D gene. Trimming cost V 4 bases and J 10 bases, with 15 bases left between them. Germline values: CDR1 SGDLS, CDR2 YYNGEE. The CDR3 runs 13 residues. The CDR3 DNA reads as TGTGCCAGCAGCCCAGTCCCCCTTTTGGAGCAGTTCTTC. It specifies CASSPVPLLEQFF. Full variable domain (missing parts from reference TRBV9 and TRBJ2-1): DSGVTQTPKHLITATGQRVTLRCSPRSGDLSVYWYQQSLDQGLQFLIQYYNGEERAKGNILERFSAQQFPDLHSELNLSSLELGDSALYFCASSPVPLLEQFFGPGTRLTVL.

This rearrangement joins TRBV5-6 to TRBJ2-7, with a possible D match to TRBD2 (5 bases). The germline gives CDR1 SGHDT, CDR2 YYEEEE. The length of the CDR3 is 14 residues. Trimming left V 3 bases short and J 2 bases short, with 12 bases between. For the CDR3, the DNA is TGTGCCAGCAGCTGGGGAGCTGGCACCTACGAGCAGTACTTC. Its translation is CASSWGAGTYEQYF.

With respect to this clone: Other DNA variants within this sample encode the same CDR3. The chain joins TRBV6-1 to TRBJ1-2; D uncertain. V lost 2 bases, J lost 2 bases, and 6 bases lay in between. The CDR3 consists of 13 residues. Germline-derived CDR1 and CDR2 are MNHNS and SASEGT. For the CDR3, the DNA is TGTGCCAGCAGTGAATCAGGAAACTATGGCTACACCTTC. It codes for CASSESGNYGYTF.

This clone came up once. The rearrangement links TRBV10-1 to TRBJ2-2; D is undetermined. Between the trimmed V and J ends, which lost 0 bases and 2 bases, there was a span of 7 bases. Germline V CDR1 and CDR2: WNHNN, SYGVQD (reference sequence). This CDR3 has 15 amino acids. CDR3 amino acids: CASSESGRNTGELFF. CDR3 bases: TGCGCCAGCAGTGAGTCGGGCAGAAACACCGGGGAGCTGTTTTTT.